This T cell receptor (beta chain) stems from a study of blood T cell repertoires in COVID-19. Looking at the study overall: Samples came from the United States, Italy and Spain, spanning acute and convalescent COVID-19.

Participant age was roughly 18 to 100 years, and participants resided in 25 or so US areas. In the authors' workflow: How many nucleated cells were present was estimated from reference gene primer amplification. The repertoire was sequenced with immunoSEQ multiplex PCR; TCRdb's copy has only in-frame clones and lacks some. V and J calls and clone size follow that table, whereas D and trimming were derived from the DNA. The top ten hold approximately 9% of the sample, which has 150,000 to 200,000 clones, 88% seen once. Germline V gene data show CDR1 as SGHTA and CDR2 as FQGNSA. This CDR3 region has 11 residues. V lost 2 bases, J lost 13 bases, and 11 bases lay in between.

Material: PBMCs or T cells enriched from blood (not recorded which). The genes are TRBV7-2 and TRBJ1-2; the D is unclear. This receptor was taken from a woman aged 18-30 years who had recovered from COVID-19. Here the CDR3 reads CASSLQVKLTF. In DNA form, the CDR3 reads TGTGCCAGCAGCTTACAGGTGAAGCTCACCTTC. The variable domain in full, with the rest retrieved from reference TRBV7-2 and TRBJ1-2, is GAGVSQSPSNKVTEKGKDVELRCDPISGHTALYWYRQSLGQGLEFLIYFQGNSAPDKSGLPSDRFSAERTGGSVSTLTIQRTQQEDSAVYLCASSLQVKLTFGSGTRLTVV.